This entry lists 8 T cell receptor beta chains sequenced from one sample in a study of T cell repertoires in cytomegalovirus infection. TCRdb reanalysed the reads using MiXCR and keeps one entry per CDR3 protein. The sample includes roughly 300,000 distinct CDR3 sequences, 9.5% of them seen just once. The sequenced sample was PBMCs. Receptors were obtained from a human donor in good health (CMV status not recorded). Some clones in this sample may be carry-over from other donors' samples.

This clonotype was detected many times. This sequence joins TRBV7-3 and TRBJ2-5; the match to TRBD1 covers 9 bases. From germline, CDR1 is SGHTA and CDR2 FQGTGA. CDR3 size: 13 residues. With 5 bases clipped from V and 5 bases from J, the junction kept 3 bases outside the gene matches. CDR3 nucleotides: TGTGCCAGCAGCCCAGGGACAGGGGAGACCCAGTACTTC. Translating gives CASSPGTGETQYF.

This clonotype appeared many times. This chain links TRBV7-2 with TRBJ2-1; no definite D call. CDR3 length: 14 amino acids. CDR1 is SGHTA and CDR2 is FQGNSA in the germline V gene. Trimming stripped 5 bases from V and 3 bases from J, with 11 bases between. As DNA, the CDR3 is TGTGCCAGCAGCCTATCGGACCTCTACAATGAGCAGTTCTTC. The encoded protein is CASSLSDLYNEQFF.

This clonotype was observed a few times. The CDR3 DNA follows: TGTGCCAGCAGTTACCGGGGAGATGGGTATGAGCAGTTCTTC. Protein product: CASSYRGDGYEQFF. The rearrangement links TRBV6-8 to TRBJ2-1, with D possibly matching TRBD2 (5 bases). V shed 2 bases and J shed 8 bases, with 13 bases lying between them. This CDR3 region has 14 residues. Germline V gene lookup returns CDR1 MNHGY and CDR2 SAAAGT.

This clonotype appeared a few times. The chain links TRBV12-3 or TRBV12-4 to TRBJ1-4; no clear D. Trimming removed 3 bases from V and 8 bases from J, with 13 bases in between. CDR3 length: 14 residues. The CDR3 protein is CASSFTQTSEKLFF. CDR3 bases: TGTGCCAGCAGTTTTACGCAGACCAGCGAAAAACTGTTTTTT.

On this clonotype: A much larger clone lies a single base off, so this may be a read error. The chain employs TRBV7-2 and TRBJ2-7; no definite D call. The CDR3 runs 16 residues. Germline lookup yields CDR1 SGHTA and CDR2 FQGNSA. Deletions cut 3 bases from V and 0 bases from J, with 15 bases between. DNA for the CDR3: TGTGCCAGCAGCTTCACCTTTAGGTCAGACTCCTACGAGCAGTACTTC. It is translated as CASSFTFRSDSYEQYF.

In its sample, this clonotype was seen many times. The rearrangement links TRBV12-3 or TRBV12-4 to TRBJ2-2, with 8 nucleotides matching TRBD1. The CDR3 runs to 16 residues. V shed 10 bases and J 5 bases; nucleotides not matched to a gene: 15. The CDR3 bases are TGTGCCAACGTCTTAAACACAGGGGGTTGTACCGGGGAGCTGTTTTTT. The encoded protein is CANVLNTGGCTGELFF.

The rearrangement links TRBV7-9 to TRBJ2-1; 10 bases line up with TRBD2. The trim removed 5 bases at V and 10 bases at J, leaving 14 bases unmatched. This CDR3 has 16 residues. CDR1 is SEHNR, CDR2 FQNEAQ, per germline (reference sequence). CDR3 amino acids: CASSPTYGLAVEEQFF. In DNA, the CDR3 is TGTGCCAGCAGCCCCACGTATGGACTAGCGGTTGAGGAGCAGTTCTTC.

This clonotype is a singleton in its sample. The chain employs TRBV14 and TRBJ2-1; 7 bases match TRBD2. Germline trimming cut 4 bases from V and 8 bases from J; bases unmatched to any gene: 11. There are 15 residues in the CDR3. The germline CDR1 and CDR2 sequences are SGHDN and FVKESK. CDR3 sequence reads: CASSRPSGLGHEQFF. In DNA form, the CDR3 reads TGTGCCAGCAGCCGTCCTAGCGGCCTCGGGCATGAGCAGTTCTTC.